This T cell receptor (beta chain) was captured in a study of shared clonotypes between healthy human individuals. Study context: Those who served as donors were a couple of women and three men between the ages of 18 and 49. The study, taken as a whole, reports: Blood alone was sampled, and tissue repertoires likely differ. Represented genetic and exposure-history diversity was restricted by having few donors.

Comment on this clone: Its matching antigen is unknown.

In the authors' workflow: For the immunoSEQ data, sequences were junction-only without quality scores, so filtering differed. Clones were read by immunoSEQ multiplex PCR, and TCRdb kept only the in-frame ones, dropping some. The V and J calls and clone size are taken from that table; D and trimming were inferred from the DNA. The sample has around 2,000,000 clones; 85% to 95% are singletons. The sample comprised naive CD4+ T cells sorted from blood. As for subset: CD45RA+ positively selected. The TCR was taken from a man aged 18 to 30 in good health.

Here the CDR3 DNA reads TGTGCCATCGCAGGGGACATGAACACTGAAGCTTTCTTT. Its protein product is CAIAGDMNTEAFF. The gene calls are TRBV10-3 and TRBJ1-1; D perhaps matches TRBD1 (6 bases). V lost 8 bases and J lost 0, with 10 bases in between. Looked up from germline, CDR1 is ENHRY and CDR2 is SYGVKD. The CDR3 has 13 amino acids.